This T cell receptor beta chain was profiled in a study of shared clonotypes between healthy human individuals. The J segment lost 1 base and the V segment lost 4 bases, leaving 3 bases of the junction unmatched. The CDR3 runs to 15 residues. Germline V CDR1 and CDR2: SGHTA, FQGTGA. The naive CD8 subset, CD45RO-negative cells positively selected for CCR7, excluded terminally differentiated effector memory CD45RA+ cells. Profiled with immunoSEQ multiplex PCR; TCRdb holds only in-frame clones, not every one. The table has about 2.1 million clones, about 94% seen once. What was sequenced was naive CD8+ T cells from PBMCs. The receptor's source is a man younger than 30 in good health. Some clones in this sample may be carry-over from other donors' samples. The chain links TRBV7-3 to TRBJ2-5; 10 bases fit TRBD1. The CDR3 DNA sequence: TGTGCCAGCAGCTCCCGGACAGGGGGCCAAGAGACCCAGTACTTC. Its translation is CASSSRTGGQETQYF.